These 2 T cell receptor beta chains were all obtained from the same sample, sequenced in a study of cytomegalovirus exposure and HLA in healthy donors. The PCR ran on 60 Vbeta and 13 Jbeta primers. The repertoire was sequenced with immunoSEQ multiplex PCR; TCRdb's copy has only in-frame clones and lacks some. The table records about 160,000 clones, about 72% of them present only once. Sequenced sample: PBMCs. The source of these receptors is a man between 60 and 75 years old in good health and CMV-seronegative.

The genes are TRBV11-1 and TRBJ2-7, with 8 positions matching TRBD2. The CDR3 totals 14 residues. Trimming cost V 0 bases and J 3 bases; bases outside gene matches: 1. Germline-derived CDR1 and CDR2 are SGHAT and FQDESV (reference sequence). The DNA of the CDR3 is TGTGCCAGCAGCTTAGCCGGGACTAGCTACGAGCAGTACTTC. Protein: CASSLAGTSYEQYF.

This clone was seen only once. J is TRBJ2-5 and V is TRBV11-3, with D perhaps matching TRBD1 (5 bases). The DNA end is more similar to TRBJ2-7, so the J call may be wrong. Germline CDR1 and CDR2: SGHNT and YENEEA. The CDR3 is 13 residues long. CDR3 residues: CASSFDSNYEQYF. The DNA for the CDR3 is TGTGCCAGCAGCTTTGACAGTAACTACGAGCAGTACTTC.